The present entry profiles one T cell receptor beta chain with its context. Its antigen remains unidentified. Germline-derived CDR1 and CDR2 are SGDLS and YYNGEE. V lost 0 bases to trimming and J lost 5 bases, with 14 bases between them. The CDR3 covers 15 residues. This sample stems from a study of identical twins' blood T cells. Overall study results and limits: Shared CDR3 clonotype counts tracked mainly the product of cloneset sizes.

In TCRdb, the 5' RACE reads were re-called with MiXCR into one record per CDR3 protein. Here the sample spans hundreds of thousands of distinct CDR3 sequences, around 30% being singletons. The sequence derives from a woman aged 18-55 years in good health. The genes are TRBV9 and TRBJ1-1; D remains ambiguous. Sequencing used PBMCs. The CDR3 loop reads CASSVVDLPGTEAFF. CDR3 nucleotides: TGTGCCAGCAGCGTAGTAGACCTTCCGGGGACTGAAGCTTTCTTT.